Below are 24 T cell receptor beta chains sequenced from a single sample in a study of breast tumors, draining lymph nodes, adjacent tissues. TCRdb ran MiXCR on the multiplex PCR reads and lists one entry per CDR3 protein. This sample has under 25,000 distinct CDR3 sequences, with roughly 43% found just once. The specimen sequenced was breast tumor tissue. The receptors stem from a female donor with breast cancer. Some clones in this sample may be carry-over from other donors' samples.

Here the CDR3 reads CASRLDPTGTQETQYF. As DNA, the CDR3 is TGTGCCAGTAGACTGGACCCCACTGGGACCCAAGAGACCCAGTACTTC. V gene TRBV5-4 combines with J gene TRBJ2-5; D possibly matches TRBD1 or TRBD2 (5 bases each). The V gene's germline CDR1 is SGHNT and CDR2 YYREEE (reference sequence). Trimming removed 8 bases at V and 1 base at J, with 21 bases between. The length of the CDR3 is 16 residues.

The rearrangement joins TRBV20-1 to TRBJ1-5; TRBD1 might be the D (5 bases). Germline loops: CDR1 DFQATT, CDR2 SNEGSKA (reference sequence). This CDR3 has 13 residues. The V gene lost 0 bases and the J gene lost 3 bases, with 6 bases spanning the gap. In nucleotides, the CDR3 is TGCAGTGCTAGAGAAGGGACCAATCAGCCCCAGCATTTT. Amino acids: CSAREGTNQPQHF.

The V call is TRBV4-2, the J call TRBJ1-3, with TRBD1 as a possible D gene (6 bases). There are 16 residues in the CDR3. Trimming left V 0 bases short and J 2 bases short, with 11 bases between. Germline CDR1 and CDR2: LGHNA and YNFKEQ. For the CDR3, the DNA is TGTGCCAGCAGCCAAGAAGGGGGGCAAACTGGAAACACCATATATTTT. Its protein is CASSQEGGQTGNTIYF.

This clonotype has a count of ten or more. The chain combines TRBV19 with TRBJ2-1; 12 nucleotides align to TRBD2. The V gene end was trimmed by 6 bases and the J gene end by 12 bases; junction bases not matched to a gene: 0. The CDR3 consists of 11 residues. Germline V gene sequence: CDR1 LNHDA, CDR2 SQIVND (reference sequence). In DNA, the CDR3 is TGTGCCAGTAGGACTAGCGGGGGGCAGTTCTTC. It yields the protein CASRTSGGQFF.

This clonotype was seen many times. This sequence joins TRBV5-6 and TRBJ2-7; the match to TRBD1 covers 7 bases. This CDR3 contains 16 residues. CDR1 is SGHDT and CDR2 is YYEEEE in the germline V gene. The junction had 10 bases not matched to a gene; V was cut back by 4 bases and J by 0 bases. CDR3 nucleotides: TGTGCCAGCAGCGGGGGACAGACCCATCTCTCCTACGAGCAGTACTTC. This encodes CASSGGQTHLSYEQYF.

The chain joins TRBV12-3 or TRBV12-4 to TRBJ1-5; 10 nucleotides align to TRBD1. This CDR3 has 15 residues. V lost 8 bases, J lost 1 base, and 5 bases stayed unmatched. In DNA form, the CDR3 reads TGTGCCAGCTTGCCGGGACAGGGGAGCAATCAGCCCCAGCATTTT. This codes for CASLPGQGSNQPQHF.

In this sample, this clonotype turned up many times. This chain links TRBV5-6 with TRBJ1-5; tentatively, D is TRBD1 (5 bases). The CDR3 is 14 residues long. Trimming took 0 bases from V and 7 from J, leaving 11 bases between them. Germline CDR1 SGHDT, CDR2 YYEEEE. The CDR3 nucleotides read TGTGCCAGCAGCTTGGGCAGGGCGGAACAGCCCCAGCATTTT. Translation gives CASSLGRAEQPQHF.

Of note for this clonotype: Lacking the conserved final phenylalanine or tryptophan, this CDR3 likely reflects a read error. The limits of the CDR3 on the DNA are not certain, so only TCRdb's listed CDR3 is given. The genes are TRBV7-2 and TRBJ2-6. CDR1 is SGHTA, CDR2 FQGNSA, per germline. The CDR3 is 8 amino acids long, termini counted. The CDR3 spells CASSQRLA.

CDR3 sequence: CASSAGTGDLSSYEQYF. In nucleotides, the CDR3 is TGCGCCAGCAGCGCCGGGACAGGGGACCTCAGCTCCTACGAGCAGTACTTC. J is TRBJ2-7 and V is TRBV5-1; 10 bases match TRBD1. Germline CDR1 and CDR2: SGHRS and YFSETQ. The CDR3 consists of 17 residues. V shed 4 bases, J shed 0 bases, and the junction held 10 bases outside the gene matches.

The gene calls are TRBV27 and TRBJ2-7; D call uncertain. Germline V CDR1 and CDR2: MNHEY, SMNVEV (reference sequence). V was trimmed by 3 bases and J by 5 bases, leaving 14 bases between them. This CDR3 spans 14 amino acids. In nucleotides, the CDR3 is TGTGCCAGCAGTTTCCCCGGCCGTTTTAACGAGCAGTACTTC. It yields the protein CASSFPGRFNEQYF.

This clonotype qualifies as medium-sized. The chain has TRBV6-5 and TRBJ2-7, with 8 bases fitting TRBD1. CDR1 is MNHEY and CDR2 is SVGAGI in the germline V gene. This CDR3 spans 15 amino acids. After removal of 5 bases from V and 0 bases from J, the junction contained 6 bases not matched to a gene. CDR3 residues: CASSAITGGSYEQYF. In DNA form, the CDR3 reads TGTGCCAGCAGTGCAATAACAGGGGGCTCCTACGAGCAGTACTTC.

Relative to its sample, this clonotype is medium-sized. The chain employs TRBV25-1 and TRBJ2-5, with D possibly TRBD2 on 6 matching bases. The germline V gene has CDR1 MGHDK and CDR2 SYGVNS. This CDR3 spans 16 amino acids. Trimming left V 6 bases short and J 1 base short, with 18 bases between. The chain's CDR3 is CASSRGWGRTQETQYF. DNA of the CDR3: TGTGCCAGCAGCCGGGGGTGGGGCAGGACCCAAGAGACCCAGTACTTC.

V and J are TRBV6-5 and TRBJ1-6; 10 nucleotides align to TRBD1. The germline CDR1 and CDR2 sequences are MNHEY and SVGAGI. V gave up 7 bases and J gave up 5 bases; unmatched junction bases: 8. This CDR3 region has 16 residues. CDR3 loop: CASNLGQGRNNSPLHF. The CDR3 DNA sequence: TGTGCCAGCAACCTGGGACAGGGGCGAAATAATTCACCCCTCCACTTT.

The table lists this clonotype with many counts. The V gene is TRBV6-5, the J gene TRBJ2-7; D unclear. The CDR3 extends over 12 amino acids. V shed 5 bases and J shed 3 bases, with 8 bases lying between them. From germline, CDR1 is MNHEY and CDR2 SVGAGI. The CDR3 loop is CASSQRVYEQYF. The CDR3 DNA follows: TGTGCCAGCAGTCAGCGTGTCTACGAGCAGTACTTC.

The V and J genes are TRBV5-1 and TRBJ1-5; 7 nucleotides match TRBD1. This CDR3 spans 15 amino acids. Trimming cost V 0 bases and J 4 bases; bases outside gene matches: 4. Germline V CDR1 and CDR2: SGHRS, YFSETQ. In DNA form, the CDR3 reads TGCGCCAGCAGCTTGGTCGGGACAGTTAATCAGCCCCAGCATTTT. It encodes CASSLVGTVNQPQHF.

The chain links TRBV2 to TRBJ1-2; possibly TRBD1 for D (6 bases). The CDR3 extends over 12 amino acids. Trimming cost V 8 bases and J 5 bases, with 12 bases left between them. Germline lookup yields CDR1 SNHLY and CDR2 FYNNEI. The chain's CDR3 is CASPAGTYGYTF. Written as DNA, the CDR3 is TGTGCCAGCCCGGCAGGGACATATGGCTACACCTTC. The variable domain in full, with the rest retrieved from reference TRBV2 and TRBJ1-2, is EPEVTQTPSHQVTQMGQEVILRCVPISNHLYFYWYRQILGQKVEFLVSFYNNEISEKSEIFDDQFSVERPDGSNFTLKIRSTKLEDSAMYFCASPAGTYGYTFGSGTRLTVV.

This chain uses TRBV4-3 with TRBJ2-1; D is possibly TRBD2 (6 bases). The CDR3 length is 13 residues. Germline V gene lookup returns CDR1 LGHNA and CDR2 YSLEER. Trimming stripped 4 bases from V and 4 bases from J, with 8 bases between. CDR3 sequence reads: CASSRDFYNEQFF. The CDR3 region has the DNA TGCGCCAGCAGCCGGGACTTTTACAATGAGCAGTTCTTC.

To note about this clonotype: This may be a read error: a much more frequent sequence differs by one nucleotide. CDR3 loop: CSALEGRIQATQYF. The CDR3 DNA reads TGCAGTGCGCTCGAGGGACGTATCCAAGCGACCCAGTACTTC. J is TRBJ2-5 and V is TRBV20-1; either TRBD1 or TRBD2 may supply D (5 bases each). The germline V gene encodes CDR1 DFQATT and CDR2 SNEGSKA (reference sequence). The CDR3 loop spans 14 amino acids.

The chain recombines TRBV7-9 with TRBJ1-4; possible D gene TRBD1, 6 bases. The CDR3 totals 15 residues. The V end was cut by 5 bases, the J end by 8 bases, with 18 bases between. Germline CDR1 SEHNR, CDR2 FQNEAQ (reference sequence). The CDR3 loop reads CASSTQTGLEEKLFF. CDR3 nucleotides: TGTGCCAGCAGCACGCAAACAGGGTTAGAAGAAAAACTGTTTTTT.

The chain joins TRBV7-3 to TRBJ1-2; 9 bases agree with TRBD1. CDR3 length: 17 residues. V was clipped by 5 bases and J by 0 bases; unmatched bases: 10. CDR1 and CDR2 from the germline V gene are SGHTA and FQGTGA. The CDR3 reads CASSLYGGTGTNYGYTF. In nucleotides, the CDR3 is TGTGCCAGCAGCCTTTATGGGGGGACAGGGACTAACTATGGCTACACCTTC.

This clonotype was observed many times. The chain uses TRBV28 and TRBJ2-7; TRBD2 matches 12 bases. J was trimmed by 1 base and V by 4 bases; bases with no gene match: 8. CDR1 MDHEN and CDR2 SYDVKM come from the germline V gene. This CDR3 spans 17 amino acids. CDR3 coding DNA: TGTGCCAGCAGTTCTAGCGGGAGGGCCTCCTTTTCCTACGAGCAGTACTTC. Its protein is CASSSSGRASFSYEQYF.

The chain's CDR3 is CASSYGQGGHEKLFF. The CDR3 bases are TGTGCCAGCAGTTATGGACAGGGTGGTCATGAAAAACTGTTTTTT. The chain joins TRBV28 to TRBJ1-4, with 8 bases identical to TRBD1. J gave up 6 bases and V 4 bases, and 7 bases lay outside the gene matches. Germline V gene lookup returns CDR1 MDHEN and CDR2 SYDVKM. This CDR3 is 15 amino acids long.

The J gene is TRBJ2-1, the V gene TRBV20-1; 14 positions agree with TRBD2. With V trimmed by 5 bases and J by 1 base, 4 bases remained unmatched. Germline V CDR1 and CDR2: DFQATT, SNEGSKA (reference sequence). The CDR3 covers 16 residues. CDR3 sequence: CSAPRTSGRSYNEQFF. Written as DNA, the CDR3 is TGCAGTGCTCCCAGGACTAGCGGGAGGTCCTACAATGAGCAGTTCTTC.

This clonotype came up many times. The rearrangement joins TRBV4-1 to TRBJ2-3; D is perhaps TRBD2 (6 bases). V lost 2 bases, J lost 2 bases, and 14 bases lay in between. Looked up from germline, CDR1 is MGHRA and CDR2 is YSYEKL. This CDR3 is built from 16 residues. The CDR3 DNA reads as TGCGCCAGCAGCCAATCCCCGGCGGGGAACACAGATACGCAGTATTTT. Protein product: CASSQSPAGNTDTQYF.